The subject of this entry is one T cell receptor beta chain. Its matching antigen is unknown. Using immunoSEQ multiplex PCR, the repertoire was profiled, and TCRdb retains in-frame clones only, with some absent. The table shows about 81,000 clones, with about 92% occurring only once. The data originate from a study of OX40 agonist ivuxolimab in advanced cancers. The CDR3 loop spans 15 amino acids. Trimming cost V 1 base and J 3 bases, with 12 bases left between them. Germline V gene data show CDR1 as SEHNR and CDR2 as FQNEAQ (reference sequence). Study-wide results and limits: Individuals who were partial responders at 0.1-3.0 mg/kg had clonal expansion that ranked among the lowest.

This rearrangement joins TRBV7-9 to TRBJ1-2; no clear D gene. Source: CD4+ or CD8+ T cells sorted from blood, taken in a trial of the OX40 agonist ivuxolimab. The sequence was obtained from an adult with an advanced solid tumor such as melanoma, head and neck, liver or kidney cancer. DNA for the CDR3: TGTGCCAGCAGCTTAGGGTATTCGGTGGACTATGGCTACACCTTC. Residues: CASSLGYSVDYGYTF.